The 15 T cell receptor beta chains given below trace back to one sample, sequenced in a study of spatial heterogeneity in lung cancer. This sample's time point: sample taken at primary tumor resection. Whole RNA from tumor, nontumor lung or frozen PBMC was sequenced unsorted. TCRdb re-analysed the 5' RACE reads in MiXCR, keeping a single row per CDR3 protein. The data show tens of thousands of distinct CDR3 sequences, about 20% seen once. The sample here was PBMCs, taken at surgery. The receptor set was obtained from a male donor with early-stage non-small cell lung cancer.

J is TRBJ1-2 and V is TRBV20-1; D gene ambiguous. V dropped 4 bases and J dropped 0 bases, with 3 bases sitting between them. Germline V gene sequence: CDR1 DFQATT, CDR2 SNEGSKA (reference sequence). CDR3 length: 11 amino acids. The CDR3 loop is CSATSNYGYTF. In DNA form, the CDR3 reads TGCAGTGCTACCTCTAACTATGGCTACACCTTC.

In this sample, this clonotype turned up many times. This sequence joins TRBV27 and TRBJ2-6; 7 nucleotides match TRBD1. Germline loops: CDR1 MNHEY, CDR2 SMNVEV (reference sequence). The CDR3 extends over 19 amino acids. The J segment lost 4 bases and the V segment lost 5 bases, leaving 17 bases of the junction unmatched. The CDR3 region is CASSPLTGTKVIGANVLTF. The CDR3 nucleotides read TGTGCCAGCAGTCCTTTGACAGGGACAAAGGTGATAGGGGCCAACGTCCTGACTTTC.

This clonotype was seen ten or more times. The rearrangement uses TRBV27 and TRBJ1-5; 10 bases match TRBD1. The germline V gene encodes CDR1 MNHEY and CDR2 SMNVEV (reference sequence). The CDR3 has 15 residues. V lost 6 bases, J lost 2 bases, and 4 bases stayed unmatched. CDR3 DNA sequence: TGTGCCAGCAGACCGGGACAGGGGCGCAATCAGCCCCAGCATTTT. This sequence encodes CASRPGQGRNQPQHF.

V gene TRBV6-5 combines with J gene TRBJ2-3; 9 nucleotides agree with TRBD2. V lost 4 bases to trimming and J lost 1 base; unmatched junction nucleotides: 3. The CDR3 consists of 15 residues. Germline V gene data show CDR1 as MNHEY and CDR2 as SVGAGI. The CDR3 protein is CASSSPSGGTDTQYF. CDR3 sequence (DNA): TGTGCCAGCAGTTCTCCTAGCGGGGGCACAGATACGCAGTATTTT.

As concerns this clonotype: A much larger clone is a single base away; this may be a read error. The CDR3 coding sequence is TGCGGCGTCGCTTGGGATTTCGGTCAGCCCCAGCATTTT. This sequence encodes CGVAWDFGQPQHF. This chain joins TRBV29-1 and TRBJ1-5; no firm D call. Germline CDR1 is SQVTM and CDR2 is ANQGSEA. There are 13 residues in the CDR3. Complete variable domain (other parts from reference TRBV29-1 and TRBJ1-5): SAVISQKPSRDICQRGTSLTIQCQVDSQVTMMFWYRQQPGQSLTLIATANQGSEATYESGFVIDKFPISRPNLTFSTLTVSNMSPEDSSIYLCGVAWDFGQPQHFGDGTRLSIL.

The sample holds many counts of this clonotype. J is TRBJ2-4 and V is TRBV3-1, with 15 bases fitting TRBD2. Germline lookup yields CDR1 LGHDT and CDR2 YNNKEL (reference sequence). The ends lost 3 bases at V and 2 bases at J; junction bases unmatched: 5. This CDR3 is built from 18 residues. In nucleotides, the CDR3 is TGTGCCAGCAGCCAGGGACTAGCGGGAGGATGGTCCAAAAACATTCAGTACTTC. Protein product: CASSQGLAGGWSKNIQYF.

V gene TRBV14 combines with J gene TRBJ1-1; D is unresolved. Between the trimmed V and J ends, which lost 4 bases and 6 bases, there was a span of 12 bases. This CDR3 is built from 13 residues. CDR1 and CDR2 from the germline V gene are SGHDN and FVKESK. This CDR3 reads CASSPVLDSEAFF. CDR3 DNA sequence: TGTGCCAGCAGCCCCGTTTTAGATTCTGAAGCTTTCTTT.

This clonotype was seen many times. The rearrangement links TRBV7-6 to TRBJ2-1; TRBD1 matches at 8 bases. Looked up from germline, CDR1 is SGHVS and CDR2 is FNYEAQ. There are 15 residues in the CDR3. J lost 3 bases, V lost 5 bases, and 6 bases had no gene match. The CDR3, as DNA: TGTGCCAGCAGCGGACGGACAGGGAACTACAATGAGCAGTTCTTC. Residues: CASSGRTGNYNEQFF.

The sample holds many counts of this clonotype. V and J are TRBV15 and TRBJ2-1, with 8 bases matching TRBD2. V shed 8 bases and J 8 bases; nucleotides not matched to a gene: 14. The length of the CDR3 is 15 residues. Germline CDR1 LNHNV, CDR2 YYDKDF (reference sequence). Written as DNA, the CDR3 is TGTGCCACCTCCAAGGCCTGGCGGGGGGTTTATGAGCAGTTCTTC. Its translation is CATSKAWRGVYEQFF.

This clonotype was counted many times. The chain is built from TRBV7-9 and TRBJ2-7; D possibly corresponds to TRBD1 (6 bases). V shed 3 bases and J shed 2 bases, with 8 bases lying between them. The CDR3 runs 13 residues. CDR1 and CDR2 (germline): SEHNR, FQNEAQ (reference sequence). The CDR3 loop is CASSLGTTYEQYF. DNA for the CDR3: TGTGCCAGCAGCTTGGGGACAACCTACGAGCAGTACTTC.

The CDR3 DNA sequence: TGTGCCAGCAGCGTGGCATCCTACAATGAGCAGTTCTTC. Translating it yields CASSVASYNEQFF. The chain has TRBV9 and TRBJ2-1; D is uncertain. The V end was cut by 2 bases, the J end by 1 base, with 4 bases between. Germline CDR1 and CDR2: SGDLS and YYNGEE. CDR3 length: 13 residues.

The sample holds a few counts of this clonotype. The chain links TRBV7-3 to TRBJ2-5; the match to TRBD1 covers 10 bases. The junction had 11 bases not matched to a gene; V was cut back by 1 base and J by 3 bases. This CDR3 spans 18 amino acids. Looked up from germline, CDR1 is SGHTA and CDR2 is FQGTGA. The CDR3 reads CASSLIRGLGQGKETQYF. As DNA, the CDR3 is TGTGCCAGCAGCTTAATTAGAGGGCTGGGACAGGGGAAAGAGACCCAGTACTTC.

The CDR3 DNA follows: TGTGCCAGTCAACAGGGGGACAAAAACATTCAGTACTTC. Translation gives CASQQGDKNIQYF. The genes are TRBV28 and TRBJ2-4; 8 nucleotides align to TRBD1. The V segment lost 9 bases and the J segment 3 bases; nucleotides outside the gene matches: 4. The CDR3 is 13 residues long. Germline V gives CDR1 MDHEN, CDR2 SYDVKM. Full variable domain (remainder filled in from reference TRBV28 and TRBJ2-4): DVKVTQSSRYLVKRTGEKVFLECVQDMDHENMFWYRQDPGLGLRLIYFSYDVKMKEKGDIPEGYSVSREKKERFSLILESASTNQTSMYLCASQQGDKNIQYFGAGTRLSVL.

The table lists this clonotype with a few counts. An end of the junction does not agree with germline; a read error may underlie this. J is TRBJ2-1 and V is TRBV7-7; D gene ambiguous. The CDR3 length is 13 residues. Germline assignment: CDR1 SSHAT and CDR2 FNYEAQ (reference sequence). Here the CDR3 DNA reads TGTGCTAGCAGCTTAGCTCTAGGCGGTGAGCAGTTCTTC. It specifies CASSLALGGEQFF.

This clonotype occurred many times. The CDR3 loop is CASSIPTGMDEKLFF. The CDR3 nucleotides are TGTGCCAGTAGTATCCCGACAGGAATGGATGAAAAACTGTTTTTT. V usage is TRBV19 and J usage is TRBJ1-4; D possibly corresponds to TRBD1 (6 bases). This CDR3 spans 15 amino acids. Germline values: CDR1 LNHDA, CDR2 SQIVND (reference sequence). Trimming took off 3 bases at V and 6 bases at J, with 14 bases between the two ends. The complete variable domain, with remaining parts taken from reference TRBV19 and TRBJ1-4, reads DGGITQSPKYLFRKEGQNVTLSCEQNLNHDAMYWYRQDPGQGLRLIYYSQIVNDFQKGDIAEGYSVSREKKESFPLTVTSAQKNPTAFYLCASSIPTGMDEKLFFGSGTQLSVL.